This entry is about one T cell receptor beta chain. This entry comes from a study of blood T cell repertoires in COVID-19. Study at large: Material from acute and convalescent COVID-19 was sourced from the United States, Italy and Spain. From T cells, B-cell-depleted T cells, or PBMCs came the material, which was cDNA or gDNA.

Germline values: CDR1 LGHNA, CDR2 YSLEER. The V end lost 3 bases, the J end lost 5 bases, and 10 bases lay between the germline ends. This CDR3 has 13 residues. Authors' data handling: Reference gene primer amplification gave nucleated cell count estimates. Profiling relied on immunoSEQ multiplex PCR, and the TCRdb table lists in-frame clones only, not all of them. Clonal size and the V and J genes are those of that table, whereas D and trimming came from the DNA. The sample consists of tens of thousands of clones, roughly 80% of them appearing once. The sequenced sample consisted of peripheral blood. The rearrangement joins TRBV4-3 to TRBJ2-5; D is ambiguous. The clonotype originates from an elderly woman with acute or convalescent COVID-19. The CDR3 sequence is CASSQKVGETQYF. For the CDR3, the DNA is TGCGCCAGCAGCCAGAAAGTCGGGGAGACCCAGTACTTC.